The source of this T cell receptor beta chain is a study of beta chain features in type 1 diabetes (dated by TCRdb to 2017 to 2018). Regarding the complete study: Mean age, gender distribution, total cell number and subset yield did not differ between patients and healthy donors. Whereas all 28 donors provided naive and central memory subsets, regulatory and stem cell-like memory subsets were isolated from just 8 patients and about eight healthy donors. Across all samples, about 110 million sorted cells were examined, and cell number per subset correlated strongly with RNA yield. The study compared the TCRB repertoires of sorted circulating CD4+ T cell subsets in recently diagnosed type 1 diabetes patients with those in matched healthy donors.

About this clone itself: It lacks a known antigen. Base qualities are not at hand, and no much larger clone is one base apart.

Each donor gave one peripheral blood draw, averaging approximately 110 mL, which was collected into heparinised tubes. A BD FACSAria II and a panel including CD45RO, CCR7, CD25, CD127, CD95 and CD27 were used to sort naive, central memory, regulatory and stem cell-like memory CD4+ T cells. Purity was above 95% for every sorted population. PBMCs were isolated right away by Lymphoprep density gradient centrifugation and were stained directly, without culture. So that batch effects would be minimized, each experiment stained and sorted samples in pairs, pairing one healthy donor with one patient. The entire amount of isolated RNA was reverse transcribed using the High Capacity cDNA Reverse Transcription Kit, so the sequenced TCRB transcripts were expressed ones. Deep immunoSEQ sequencing was performed on naive, central memory and regulatory T cell samples, with an average of roughly 4 million total reads per sample. Sorted cells were lysed in RLT buffer, and RNA was extracted using DNase-treated RNeasy Micro or Mini kits according to cell number. To prevent cross-contamination, every cell subset was processed on its own, while patient and healthy donor samples were processed together. The immunoSEQ multiplex PCR was used to amplify TCRB sequences from cDNA, yielding 87-bp fragments that span the CDR3 region. Sequencing of the amplicons was performed on the Illumina HiSeq platform. The source study handled its data this way. PCR bias was computationally corrected using synthetic template baselines, reads within Hamming distance 2 were collapsed, and singletons that could not be merged were discarded. Reads were aligned against IMGT to assign V, D and J genes, CDR3 length and insertions or deletions at six rearrangement sites. Within each subset, clonotype counts were normalized to the number of sorted cells before true diversity and Gini coefficients were calculated with the tcR R package. Repertoire sharing was quantified using the overlap coefficient calculated on TCRB nucleotide sequences. As a proxy for the pre-selection repertoire, out-of-frame TCRB sequences from naive cells were analyzed. TCRdb stores this immuneACCESS table with in-frame sequences only. Part of the clones is absent; in the studies checked, under half of the shortfall reflects unresolved V genes, and no reason is known for the rest. For V, J and clone size, that table is used; D and trimming come from the DNA. This sample is represented by 200,000 to 250,000 clones; more than 9% of them were singletons. About 0.03% of the sample belongs to the ten largest clones.

Findings and caveats that apply to the study as a whole: PCR may preferentially amplify shorter templates, but because patient and control samples were amplified and corrected together, any resulting skew would affect both groups equally. Because cDNA rather than genomic DNA was sequenced, highly expressing activated cells could have been over-represented, although no difference in activation and CD3 levels was found between groups. Only small numbers of individuals were included in the HLA sub-analyses, which left unresolved whether HLA type had any influence on TCRB rearrangement. Type 1 diabetes patients showed a moderate but significant shortening of TCRB CDR3 length in all four CD4+ subsets. The naive, central memory and regulatory TCRB repertoires appeared to resemble one another more closely among patients than among healthy donors. Fewer insertions and more nucleotide deletions at VDJ recombination sites were observed in patients with type 1 diabetes, implying thymic rearrangement abnormalities.

This sequence was found in a woman between 18 and 29 years old in good health. Sample: naive CD4+ T cells from blood. The cell subset or site label for this specimen denotes: true naive CD4+ T cells.

In nucleotides, the sequence is TGTGCCAGCAGTTTCCGCAGGGGCCGCACGCAGTATTTT. Translated, this is CASSFRRGRTQYF. This receptor chain uses TRBV27 and TRBJ2-3, and TRBD1 may be the D gene, going by 6 matching bases. For CDR1 and CDR2, the germline V gene (reference sequence) lists MNHEY and SMNVEV. V is clipped by 3 bases and J by 9 bases, and the sequence between their germline boundaries is 13 bases long. The cysteine opens and the phenylalanine closes a CDR3 of 13 amino acids. This entry keeps only the CDR3 DNA: 39 bases, framed from base 1.